These 8 T cell receptor beta chains were all obtained from the same sample, sequenced in a study of blood T cell repertoires in COVID-19. Generated by immunoSEQ multiplex PCR, the TCRdb table keeps only in-frame clones and is missing some. The table records about 80,000 clones, 65% to 85% of them present only once. Input material: peripheral blood. All receptors derive from a man aged 65 to 79 with active or convalescent COVID-19.

This chain connects TRBV6-6 to TRBJ1-6; maybe TRBD1 (6 bases). CDR1 and CDR2 from the germline V gene are MNHNY and SVGAGI (reference sequence). V lost 7 bases to trimming and J lost 8 bases, with 9 bases between them. CDR3 length: 12 residues. In DNA, the CDR3 is TGTGCCAGCAACGCAGGGGATTCACCCCTCCACTTT. It specifies CASNAGDSPLHF.

This chain links TRBV5-5 with TRBJ2-4, with 12 positions matching TRBD1. Germline loops: CDR1 SGHKS, CDR2 YYEKEE (reference sequence). J gave up 8 bases and V 2 bases, and 8 bases lay outside the gene matches. There are 16 residues in the CDR3. The DNA of the CDR3 is TGTGCCAGCAGCTTTGAGGGGACAGGGGGCTGGGACATTCAGTACTTC. Protein product: CASSFEGTGGWDIQYF. The whole variable domain, remainder taken from reference TRBV5-5 and TRBJ2-4, is DAGVTQSPTHLIKTRGQQVTLRCSPISGHKSVSWYQQVLGQGPQFIFQYYEKEERGRGNFPDRFSARQFPNYSSELNVNALLLGDSALYLCASSFEGTGGWDIQYFGAGTRLSVL.

This chain joins TRBV28 and TRBJ1-1; no clear D. This CDR3 is 13 amino acids long. Germline values: CDR1 MDHEN, CDR2 SYDVKM. V was trimmed by 6 bases and J by 5 bases, leaving 13 bases between them. The CDR3: CASSPTVYTEAFF. For the CDR3, the DNA is TGTGCCAGCAGCCCCACAGTATATACTGAAGCTTTCTTT.

On this clone: Because it lacks the conserved phenylalanine or tryptophan at the end, this CDR3 is likely a read error. It is unclear where the CDR3 begins or ends on the DNA, so no DNA is shown, and the CDR3 is as TCRdb lists it. The chain joins TRBV12-3 or TRBV12-4 to TRBJ1-3; the table's D call, TRBD1, has no DNA check behind it. Inclusive of both ends, the CDR3 amounts to 12 amino acids. This CDR3 is CTSSLVLLQGAM.

The DNA of the CDR3 is TGTGCCAGAAGCTTAAGGCAGACCTACAGGGACCATAGCAATCAGCCCCAGCATTTT. Encoded protein: CARSLRQTYRDHSNQPQHF. The chain employs TRBV5-3 and TRBJ1-5; D might be TRBD1 (6 bases). TRBV5-3 is reported as an ORF; its role is uncertain. This CDR3 contains 19 residues. Trimming took off 2 bases at V and 0 bases at J, with 21 bases between the two ends.

The CDR3 sequence is CASSPASSTGIYGYTF. CDR3 in DNA: TGTGCCAGCTCACCAGCGTCTAGTACAGGGATCTATGGCTACACCTTC. This chain connects TRBV18 to TRBJ1-2; possibly TRBD1 for D (6 bases). Between the trimmed V and J ends, which lost 2 bases and 4 bases, there was a span of 17 bases. This CDR3 region has 16 residues. Germline lookup yields CDR1 KGHSH and CDR2 LQKENI.

The rearrangement joins TRBV28 to TRBJ1-1; D is possibly TRBD1 (6 bases). The CDR3 totals 15 residues. Per the germline V gene, CDR1 is MDHEN and CDR2 is SYDVKM. Trimming stripped 10 bases from V and 3 bases from J, with 21 bases between. Here the CDR3 reads CATYGQMGGYTEAFF. The CDR3 coding sequence is TGTGCCACCTATGGACAGATGGGGGGGTACACTGAAGCTTTCTTT.

This chain links TRBV5-1 with TRBJ2-3, with D possibly being TRBD2 (5 bases). Looked up from germline, CDR1 is SGHRS and CDR2 is YFSETQ. The germline V and J ends were trimmed by 7 bases and 5 bases, with 11 bases remaining between them. The CDR3 is 12 residues long. In DNA form, the CDR3 reads TGCGCCAGCCGGAGAGAGGGAGATACGCAGTATTTT. This translates into CASRREGDTQYF.